Listed here are 28 T cell receptor beta chains from one sample, sequenced in a study of blood T cell repertoires in COVID-19. Here immunoSEQ multiplex PCR was the method, and the copy in TCRdb shows in-frame clones only, minus some. The sample includes hundreds of thousands of clones, about nine tenths of them seen just once. Material: peripheral blood. Receptors were obtained from a woman in her fifties or sixties with COVID-19, enrolled during active disease.

This clone has a count of ten or more. This chain joins TRBV10-1 and TRBJ2-3; no firm D call. Germline loops: CDR1 WNHNN, CDR2 SYGVQD (reference sequence). The CDR3 spans 14 residues. Trimming left V 0 bases short and J 1 base short, with 5 bases between. The CDR3 loop reads CASSESAGTDTQYF. Written as DNA, the CDR3 is TGCGCCAGCAGTGAGTCGGCCGGCACAGATACGCAGTATTTT.

The V call is TRBV29-1, the J call TRBJ1-5; D possibly corresponds to TRBD1 (6 bases). Germline lookup yields CDR1 SQVTM and CDR2 ANQGSEA. Deletions cut 6 bases from V and 4 bases from J, with 10 bases between. This CDR3 region has 12 residues. In DNA form, the CDR3 reads TGCAGCGTGATACAGGGAAATCAGCCCCAGCATTTT. Its protein product is CSVIQGNQPQHF. Supplemented by reference TRBV29-1 and TRBJ1-5, the full variable domain reads SAVISQKPSRDICQRGTSLTIQCQVDSQVTMMFWYRQQPGQSLTLIATANQGSEATYESGFVIDKFPISRPNLTFSTLTVSNMSPEDSSIYLCSVIQGNQPQHFGDGTRLSIL.

The sample holds a few counts of this clone. In DNA, the CDR3 is TGTGCCAGCAGCCAAGGTGGCGGGGGGGCTCCTCAAGAGACCCAGTACTTC. Protein product: CASSQGGGGAPQETQYF. The rearrangement uses TRBV4-2 and TRBJ2-5; 9 bases line up with TRBD2. This CDR3 spans 17 amino acids. The trim removed 1 base at V and 2 bases at J, leaving 8 bases unmatched. Germline values: CDR1 LGHNA, CDR2 YNFKEQ.

The genes are TRBV28 and TRBJ1-5, with a tentative D call TRBD1 (6 bases). The CDR3 runs to 14 residues. The ends were cut back, 8 bases at V and 0 bases at J, with 11 bases in the middle. CDR1 MDHEN and CDR2 SYDVKM come from the germline V gene. The CDR3 sequence: CASDSGASNQPQHF. The CDR3 bases are TGTGCCAGCGACTCAGGGGCTAGCAATCAGCCCCAGCATTTT.

The rearrangement joins TRBV3-1 (or the pseudogene TRBV3-2) to TRBJ2-7; 7 bases agree with TRBD1. This CDR3 contains 17 residues. The germline V gene has CDR1 LGHDT and CDR2 YNNKEL (reference sequence). Trimming at V came to 2 bases and at J to 0 bases, leaving 10 bases not matched to a gene. CDR3: CASSQRSQGVRSYEQYF. The CDR3 DNA reads TGTGCCAGCAGCCAACGGTCTCAGGGGGTTCGCTCCTACGAGCAGTACTTC.

CDR3 in amino acids: CSFAGTGVTDTQYF. DNA for the CDR3: TGCAGCTTCGCCGGGACAGGGGTAACAGATACGCAGTATTTT. This chain joins TRBV29-1 and TRBJ2-3, with 10 bases matching TRBD1. J gave up 3 bases and V 8 bases, and 8 bases lay outside the gene matches. The CDR3 extends over 14 amino acids. Germline CDR1 and CDR2: SQVTM and ANQGSEA.

The gene calls are TRBV4-1 and TRBJ1-1, with 12 bases matching TRBD1. V trimming: 4 bases; J trimming: 5 bases; junction bases outside the gene matches: 5. Germline assignment: CDR1 MGHRA and CDR2 YSYEKL. The CDR3 loop spans 15 amino acids. CDR3 loop: CASSPGQGARTEAFF. The CDR3 DNA reads TGCGCCAGCAGCCCGGGACAGGGGGCGCGAACTGAAGCTTTCTTT.

In nucleotides, the CDR3 is TGTGCCAGCAGCGCGAGCGGGGGGCAGTTTGAAAAACTGTTTTTT. Protein sequence: CASSASGGQFEKLFF. The genes are TRBV5-6 and TRBJ1-4; D perhaps matches TRBD1 (6 bases). CDR3 length: 15 amino acids. Between the trimmed V and J ends, which lost 4 bases and 7 bases, there was a span of 17 bases. The germline CDR1 and CDR2 sequences are SGHDT and YYEEEE.

This chain uses TRBV30 with TRBJ2-2; tentatively, D is TRBD1 (5 bases). CDR3 length: 15 residues. V gave up 4 bases and J gave up 0 bases, with 12 bases separating them. CDR1 is GTSNPN, CDR2 SVGIG, per germline (reference sequence). For the CDR3, the DNA is TGTGCCTGGATAGGGGATACATCGAACACCGGGGAGCTGTTTTTT. Its translation: CAWIGDTSNTGELFF.

The chain recombines TRBV15 with TRBJ1-1; 7 bases align to TRBD1. The CDR3 is 14 amino acids. V trimming: 0 bases; J trimming: 7 bases; junction bases outside the gene matches: 5. Germline V gene lookup returns CDR1 LNHNV and CDR2 YYDKDF (reference sequence). The CDR3 here is CATSRDLGGIEAFF. CDR3 bases: TGTGCCACCAGCAGAGATTTAGGGGGCATTGAAGCTTTCTTT.

The CDR3 loop reads CASLGGQGSYEQYF. CDR3 sequence (DNA): TGTGCCAGCTTGGGGGGACAGGGGAGCTACGAGCAGTACTTC. The V and J genes are TRBV18 and TRBJ2-7; 10 nucleotides match TRBD1. The CDR3 spans 14 residues. CDR1 and CDR2 from the germline V gene are KGHSH and LQKENI. After removal of 7 bases from V and 3 bases from J, the junction contained 6 bases not matched to a gene.

The J gene is TRBJ1-4, the V gene TRBV2; 10 bases match TRBD1. The CDR3 consists of 15 residues. Germline V gives CDR1 SNHLY, CDR2 FYNNEI. V lost 8 bases to trimming and J lost 3 bases; unmatched junction nucleotides: 6. The CDR3 region has the DNA TGTGCCAGCTCGGGACAGGGGTACGCTAATGAAAAACTGTTTTTT. It specifies CASSGQGYANEKLFF.

The CDR3 is CASSFGGPNYGYTF. The CDR3 DNA sequence: TGTGCCAGCAGTTTCGGCGGGCCTAACTATGGCTACACCTTC. The V and J genes are TRBV27 and TRBJ1-2, with D hard to call. Germline lookup yields CDR1 MNHEY and CDR2 SMNVEV (reference sequence). The CDR3 runs to 14 residues. The V and J ends lost 3 bases and 0 bases respectively, with 8 bases between them.

This clone has only a few counts. The chain links TRBV2 to TRBJ1-3; D is uncertain. Germline V CDR1 and CDR2: SNHLY, FYNNEI. This CDR3 is 15 amino acids long. V lost 3 bases and J lost 0, with 9 bases in between. The DNA of the CDR3 is TGTGCCAGCAGTGAGATGGCCCTCTCTGGAAACACCATATATTTT. This translates into CASSEMALSGNTIYF.

This chain uses TRBV10-3 with TRBJ1-3; D unclear. Germline values: CDR1 ENHRY, CDR2 SYGVKD. The CDR3 contains 16 residues. V was pared by 0 bases and J by 4 bases, with 13 bases between. The CDR3 sequence: CAISESIYISGNTIYF. DNA for the CDR3: TGTGCCATCAGTGAGTCGATATACATATCCGGAAACACCATATATTTT.

This clone was found a few times. This sequence joins TRBV9 and TRBJ2-1; D is unresolved. Trimming took 2 bases from V and 7 from J, leaving 10 bases between them. The CDR3 covers 13 residues. Germline assignment: CDR1 SGDLS and CDR2 YYNGEE. The CDR3 coding sequence is TGTGCCAGCAGCGTCCCGCTCACAAATGAGCAGTTCTTC. This sequence encodes CASSVPLTNEQFF. The full variable domain, with the rest looked up from reference TRBV9 and TRBJ2-1, is DSGVTQTPKHLITATGQRVTLRCSPRSGDLSVYWYQQSLDQGLQFLIQYYNGEERAKGNILERFSAQQFPDLHSELNLSSLELGDSALYFCASSVPLTNEQFFGPGTRLTVL.

This sequence joins TRBV5-6 and TRBJ2-1; maybe TRBD2 (5 bases). The CDR3 has 13 amino acids. Trimming shortened V by 2 bases and J by 7 bases, and 10 bases separated the two germline ends. CDR1 and CDR2 (germline): SGHDT, YYEEEE. CDR3 nucleotides: TGTGCCAGCAGCTTCCGTCCGGGGAATGAGCAGTTCTTC. Translated, it gives CASSFRPGNEQFF.

The chain couples TRBV19 to TRBJ2-7, with D maybe TRBD2 (6 bases). V was cut by 7 bases and J by 2 bases, with 18 bases left in between. The CDR3 contains 15 residues. Germline V CDR1 and CDR2: LNHDA, SQIVND (reference sequence). The CDR3 DNA sequence: TGTGCCAGTAAGGTAGGAGGGGATGGCACCTACGAGCAGTACTTC. Protein: CASKVGGDGTYEQYF.

The J gene is TRBJ1-2, the V gene TRBV3-1 (or the pseudogene TRBV3-2); D not certain. Germline V gene data show CDR1 as LGHDT and CDR2 as YNNKEL (reference sequence). The CDR3 spans 14 residues. Trimming pared 0 bases from V and 3 bases from J, leaving 8 bases between. This CDR3 reads CASSQDPSYYGYTF. Written as DNA, the CDR3 is TGTGCCAGCAGCCAAGATCCCAGTTACTATGGCTACACCTTC.

This chain links TRBV9 with TRBJ1-2, with 12 bases identical to TRBD1. With 3 bases clipped from V and 2 bases from J, the junction kept 11 bases outside the gene matches. The CDR3 loop spans 18 amino acids. Germline loops: CDR1 SGDLS, CDR2 YYNGEE. Here the CDR3 reads CASSAGGQGAFPNYGYTF. DNA of the CDR3: TGTGCCAGCAGCGCGGGGGGACAGGGGGCTTTTCCAAACTATGGCTACACCTTC.

This chain links TRBV4-2 with TRBJ1-4; D uncertain. The CDR3 is 17 amino acids. The germline V gene encodes CDR1 LGHNA and CDR2 YNFKEQ. Deletions cut 0 bases from V and 3 bases from J, with 14 bases between. The CDR3 spells CASSQEQLTAPNEKLFF. CDR3 nucleotide sequence: TGTGCCAGCAGCCAAGAACAGTTGACGGCTCCTAATGAAAAACTGTTTTTT.

This clone is a singleton in its sample. CDR3 protein: CASSHVVDTEAFF. For the CDR3, the DNA is TGTGCCAGCAGCCACGTTGTAGACACTGAAGCTTTCTTT. The rearrangement links TRBV27 to TRBJ1-1; D remains ambiguous. The ends were cut back, 6 bases at V and 3 bases at J, with 11 bases in the middle. This CDR3 is built from 13 residues. Germline assignment: CDR1 MNHEY and CDR2 SMNVEV (reference sequence).

The V and J genes are TRBV6-5 and TRBJ1-1; weak D call: TRBD1 (5 bases). CDR3 length equals 13 residues. Germline CDR1 reads MNHEY; CDR2 reads SVGAGI. Trimming took off 8 bases at V and 6 bases at J, with 16 bases between the two ends. The DNA for the CDR3 is TGTGCCAGCCGGTGGGGGGTCGGCGCTGAAGCTTTCTTT. Amino acids: CASRWGVGAEAFF.

The sample holds a few counts of this clone. Other DNA sequences from this sample encode an identical CDR3 as well. The chain uses TRBV11-2 and TRBJ1-3; unclear D gene. V lost 5 bases to trimming and J lost 3 bases, with 5 bases between them. The CDR3 runs 12 residues. Germline values: CDR1 SGHAT, CDR2 FQNNGV. The chain's CDR3 is CASSPLGNTIYF. CDR3 in DNA: TGTGCCAGCAGCCCCCTTGGAAACACCATATATTTT.

CDR3 nucleotides: TGTGCCTGGAGTCCAGTGTACAATCAGCCCCAGCATTTT. It specifies CAWSPVYNQPQHF. This chain joins TRBV30 and TRBJ1-5; D is unresolved. CDR3 length: 13 amino acids. Germline V gives CDR1 GTSNPN, CDR2 SVGIG (reference sequence). Trimming removed 2 bases from V and 3 bases from J, with 8 bases in between.

V and J are TRBV7-6 and TRBJ2-2; TRBD1 might be the D (7 bases). CDR3 length equals 17 residues. The V end lost 4 bases, the J end lost 6 bases, and 21 bases lay between the germline ends. The germline CDR1 and CDR2 sequences are SGHVS and FNYEAQ. CDR3 protein: CASSSRDRLIRAGELFF. CDR3 nucleotides: TGTGCCAGCAGCTCGCGGGACAGACTTATTCGGGCCGGGGAGCTGTTTTTT.

The chain employs TRBV27 and TRBJ2-3, with TRBD2 matching over 8 bases. The CDR3 has 14 amino acids. Losses at the gene ends were 5 bases for V and 2 bases for J; bases not matched to a gene: 3. The V gene's germline CDR1 is MNHEY and CDR2 SMNVEV (reference sequence). This CDR3 reads CASSRGGFTDTQYF. CDR3 sequence (DNA): TGTGCCAGCAGTCGGGGGGGGTTCACAGATACGCAGTATTTT.

This chain uses TRBV11-3 with TRBJ2-5, with 9 positions matching TRBD2. This CDR3 region has 17 residues. V lost 5 bases, J lost 5 bases, and 15 bases stayed unmatched. Germline lookup yields CDR1 SGHNT and CDR2 YENEEA. The CDR3 loop is CASSPRLGLAGGETQYF. The CDR3 nucleotides are TGTGCCAGCAGCCCCAGATTGGGACTAGCAGGAGGGGAGACCCAGTACTTC. Together with reference TRBV11-3 and TRBJ2-5, the CDR3 gives the full variable domain: EAGVVQSPRYKIIEKKQPVAFWCNPISGHNTLYWYLQNLGQGPELLIRYENEEAVDDSQLPKDRFSAERLKGVDSTLKIQPAELGDSAVYLCASSPRLGLAGGETQYFGPGTRLLVL.